These T cell receptor beta chains were read from a single sample in a study of post-analysis software for immune sequencing data. One entry per CDR3 protein results from TCRdb running MiXCR on the PCR reads. The table lists roughly 400,000 distinct CDR3 sequences, 39% of them singletons. Sequencing was done on a sample of blood. Receptor source: a girl under 10 years old with multiple sclerosis. Both conserved end residues are part of each CDR3. Size is stated for part of the rows, as once, few or many counts, or as a class when the clone is expanded.

clone size | J gene | V gene | CDR3 protein
. | TRBJ2-3 | TRBV5-5 | CASSLWVSDTQYF
few | TRBJ2-1 | TRBV5-1 | CASSLVGTSMLIYGEQFF
few | TRBJ2-1 | TRBV7-9 | CASSWGISYNEQFF
. | TRBJ2-7 | TRBV20-1 | CSARVSSASGRTYEQYF
few | TRBJ1-2 | TRBV7-9 | CASSRSGGIGYTF
. | TRBJ2-3 | TRBV20-1 | CSAPGTADTQYF
few | TRBJ2-1 | TRBV25-1 | CASSPRLAGVYNEQFF
few | TRBJ2-3 | TRBV6-5 | CASTGTGVGDTQYF
. | TRBJ2-5 | TRBV7-3 | CASSPHGTSGGVETQYF
. | TRBJ2-7 | TRBV6-5 | CASSYGQGGPYEQYF
few | TRBJ1-2 | TRBV29-1 | CSVEPGARANYGYTF
few | TRBJ1-2 | TRBV10-3 | CASQTGLGGYTF
many | TRBJ1-2 | TRBV27 | CASSLQGTSGYTF
. | TRBJ2-1 | TRBV4-2 | CASSHSDRDNEQFF
few | TRBJ1-6 | TRBV9 | CASSVGSGTSPLHF
. | TRBJ2-7 | TRBV7-2 | CASSRTLASYEQYF
few | TRBJ2-7 | TRBV6-5 | CASSYSSRGQHYEQYF
few | TRBJ2-7 | TRBV7-9 | CASSSYEGAGWYEQYF
few | TRBJ1-4 | TRBV20-1 | CSASIWRQTNEKLFF
. | TRBJ2-3 | TRBV28 | CASSFPNTDTQYF
. | TRBJ2-1 | TRBV29-1 | CSVGLAGAPGNEQFF
. | TRBJ2-1 | TRBV7-3 | CASSLGQVMTNEQFF
. | TRBJ1-4 | TRBV27 | CASKKQGSGEKLFF
. | TRBJ2-7 | TRBV4-1 | CASSPRQGPAYEQYF
few | TRBJ2-1 | TRBV11-2 | CASSPDRFNEQFF
. | TRBJ2-3 | TRBV20-1 | CSAPVLGGGPDTQYF
. | TRBJ2-4 | TRBV9 | CASSPVPEGAKNIQYF
. | TRBJ2-7 | TRBV27 | CASSFVSSYEQYF
few | TRBJ1-2 | TRBV4-1 | CTSSQAWVEDLNYGYTF
once | TRBJ2-1 | TRBV28 | CASSLLRTSGFYYNEQFF
few | TRBJ2-4 | TRBV20-1 | CSASLRRKNIQYF
. | TRBJ1-2 | TRBV7-3 | CASSLGLPYGYTF
. | TRBJ2-3 | TRBV20-1 | CSARGLDGLAGAYTDTQYF
. | TRBJ2-1 | TRBV4-1 | CASKAGAGAYNEQFF
. | TRBJ1-2 | TRBV7-6 | CASSPGAQKANYGYTF
. | TRBJ2-5 | TRBV29-1 | CSVEGQAQETQYF
. | TRBJ1-5 | TRBV10-3 | CAISREGDNRPQHF
few | TRBJ2-1 | TRBV27 | CASSLKRGEGNEQFF
. | TRBJ1-4 | TRBV13 | CASSSSSVEKLFF
. | TRBJ2-7 | TRBV3-1 | CASSPGTSGRLEAHYEQYF
. | TRBJ1-6 | TRBV6-1 | CASSPLRTGDSPLHF
. | TRBJ1-5 | TRBV25-1 | CASSEGGWYSNQPQHF
. | TRBJ2-5 | TRBV29-1 | CSFWTGSYQETQYF
few | TRBJ2-7 | TRBV14 | CASSQGWGFSYEQYF
. | TRBJ2-5 | TRBV20-1 | CSALAVLGTQYF
. | TRBJ2-3 | TRBV12-3/TRBV12-4 | CASSPSRGTDTQYF
. | TRBJ2-4 | TRBV20-1 | CSIPPRLAKNIQYF
. | TRBJ2-1 | TRBV6-4 | CASAKDRVNNEQFF
few | TRBJ2-7 | TRBV21-1 | CASSTLGTSGTETYEQYF
. | TRBJ2-1 | TRBV6-1 | CASRKGTSLNEQFF
once | TRBJ2-3 | TRBV9 | CASSGRDRTDTQYF
. | TRBJ2-1 | TRBV6-2/TRBV6-3 | CASSYVNHLNEQFF
. | TRBJ1-6 | TRBV5-1 | CASSLVPGVDDTLHF